This TCR beta chain was documented in a study of identical twins. General study results and limits: Abundant beta clonotypes from cord blood bore fewer insertions; memory repertoires lacked this pattern. The same donors were not followed; conclusions instead depended on cross-sectional statistical analysis.

For this clonotype: Its target is unknown.

Looked up from germline, CDR1 is LGHDT and CDR2 is YNNKEL (reference sequence). V lost 0 bases and J lost 0, with 15 bases in between. The CDR3 is made up of 19 amino acids. TCRdb independently ran MiXCR on the 5' RACE reads; one entry per CDR3 protein. The repertoire holds 750,000 to 950,000 distinct CDR3 sequences, with approximately 13% as singletons. These data also formed part of another study, on yellow fever vaccine responses in identical twins.

The sequenced sample consisted of PBMCs. The sequence was obtained from a woman between 18 and 30 years old in good health. The chain combines TRBV3-1 with TRBJ1-6; D not certain. The CDR3 DNA follows: TGTGCCAGCAGCCAAGATTTTTTCGGGATGAGCTCCTATAATTCACCCCTCCACTTT. Encoded protein: CASSQDFFGMSSYNSPLHF.